The clone carrying this TCR beta chain came up a few times. As yet, its antigen is unknown. The data were produced by immunoSEQ multiplex PCR, yet TCRdb's version contains in-frame clones alone and is incomplete. The repertoire consists of about 26,000 clones, with about 80% occurring once and the leading ten covering approximately 5.3%. Positive magnetic bead selection isolated CD4+ and CD8+ cells, and flow cytometry checked purity. Trimming left V 7 bases short and J 8 bases short, with 15 bases between. Germline V CDR1 and CDR2: SGDLS, YYNGEE. CDR3 length equals 12 residues. The data belong to a study of somatic mutations in cytotoxic T cells in rheumatoid arthritis. Study at large: Several of the V beta antibody-stained T-cell populations were flow-sorted at nearly 100% purity; V beta1+ cells were among them and were sequenced for TCRB.

The study, taken as a whole, reports: CD8+ clonality rose with age in rheumatoid arthritis patients, unlike in healthy controls.

The V call is TRBV9, the J call TRBJ1-2; D remains unclear. The sample comprised CD8+ T cells sorted from blood. The clonotype comes from a man aged 50 to 59 in good health. The CDR3 DNA follows: TGTGCCAGCCTTTCACGAGGGAGCGGCTACACCTTC. Amino acids: CASLSRGSGYTF.